Below are 17 T cell receptor beta chains sequenced from a single sample in a study of T cell responses to AZD1222 COVID-19 vaccine (dated by TCRdb to the early 2020s). The protocol used for the library was the immunoSEQ multiplex PCR assay. TCRdb carries this immuneACCESS record with in-frame sequences only. Its versions omit some clonotypes, under half of them owing to an unresolved V gene in the studies checked, with the rest unexplained. In this sample the table shows about 130,000 clones, about 93% of which occur a single time. Less than 6.5% of the sample is held by the ten biggest clonotypes. Explained via the paper, the time point label denotes: baseline before first vaccination. The sequences come from peripheral blood, collected on day 0 of AZD1222 vaccination. These receptors came from an adult in good health.

In nucleotides, the CDR3 is TGTGCCAGCAGTGGACAGGGGGCAAGGGAGCAGTACTTC. The encoded protein is CASSGQGAREQYF. This chain uses TRBV2 with TRBJ2-7; TRBD1 agrees at 10 bases. Germline lookup yields CDR1 SNHLY and CDR2 FYNNEI. With V trimmed by 4 bases and J by 7 bases, 4 bases remained unmatched. The CDR3 is 13 amino acids.

The chain uses TRBV6-5 and TRBJ1-2; tentatively, D is TRBD1 (5 bases). Trimming cost V 2 bases and J 3 bases, with 13 bases left between them. Germline CDR1 is MNHEY and CDR2 is SVGAGI. CDR3 length equals 15 residues. In nucleotides, the CDR3 is TGTGCCAGCAGTTACGGGTCCCTAGGGGACTATGGCTACACCTTC. This encodes CASSYGSLGDYGYTF.

This chain links TRBV14 with TRBJ2-5; 11 bases agree with TRBD2. V shed 4 bases and J 5 bases; nucleotides not matched to a gene: 9. This CDR3 has 16 residues. Germline V gene sequence: CDR1 SGHDN, CDR2 FVKESK. CDR3 nucleotide sequence: TGTGCCAGCAGCCCATCATTAGCGGGAGGGCCGGAGACCCAGTACTTC. As protein: CASSPSLAGGPETQYF. The whole variable domain, filled in from reference TRBV14 and TRBJ2-5, reads EAGVTQFPSHSVIEKGQTVTLRCDPISGHDNLYWYRRVMGKEIKFLLHFVKESKQDESGMPNNRFLAERTGGTYSTLKVQPAELEDSGVYFCASSPSLAGGPETQYFGPGTRLLVL.

This clone appeared once. The CDR3 sequence: CASSPGLAGIETQYF. The CDR3, as DNA: TGTGCCAGCAGCCCAGGACTAGCGGGAATAGAGACCCAGTACTTC. The J gene is TRBJ2-5, the V gene TRBV3-1 (or the pseudogene TRBV3-2); 12 nucleotides align to TRBD2. The CDR3 contains 15 residues. The V gene's germline CDR1 is LGHDT and CDR2 YNNKEL (reference sequence). Trimming cost V 4 bases and J 4 bases; bases outside gene matches: 4.

The genes are TRBV11-3 and TRBJ2-1; TRBD2 matches 10 bases. Trimming cost V 0 bases and J 5 bases; bases outside gene matches: 7. The CDR3 is 17 amino acids. Germline lookup yields CDR1 SGHNT and CDR2 YENEEA. In nucleotides, the CDR3 is TGTGCCAGCAGCTTAGATCCCGGGACTAGCGTGCACAATGAGCAGTTCTTC. It specifies CASSLDPGTSVHNEQFF.

V is TRBV5-4 and J is TRBJ2-3; 14 nucleotides line up with TRBD2. The CDR3 is 20 amino acids. The V and J ends lost 1 base and 2 bases, in that order; junction bases with no gene match: 12. Germline V gene sequence: CDR1 SGHNT, CDR2 YYREEE (reference sequence). CDR3 DNA: TGTGCCAGCAGCTTGATGACCGGACTAGCGGGAGGAAGGGCCACAGATACGCAGTATTTT. Protein product: CASSLMTGLAGGRATDTQYF.

The chain couples TRBV28 to TRBJ1-1, with a weak D call TRBD1 (5 bases). V was shortened by 5 bases and J by 1 base, with 14 bases between the two germline ends. Per the germline V gene, CDR1 is MDHEN and CDR2 is SYDVKM. This CDR3 is built from 15 residues. The CDR3 here is CASSPLYTGNTEAFF. DNA of the CDR3: TGTGCCAGCAGTCCTCTTTACACAGGGAACACTGAAGCTTTCTTT.

The rearrangement joins TRBV5-1 to TRBJ1-3, with no clear D. Trimming stripped 0 bases from V and 0 bases from J, with 4 bases between. CDR1 is SGHRS and CDR2 is YFSETQ in the germline V gene. The CDR3 extends over 14 amino acids. CDR3 sequence reads: CASSLDGSGNTIYF. CDR3 DNA sequence: TGCGCCAGCAGCTTGGACGGCTCTGGAAACACCATATATTTT.

V is TRBV7-8 and J is TRBJ2-1; D perhaps matches TRBD2 (6 bases). Trimming stripped 7 bases from V and 8 bases from J, with 21 bases between. Germline CDR1 reads SGHVS; CDR2 reads FQNEAQ. The CDR3 is 15 amino acids. The CDR3 nucleotides read TGTGCCAGCAACCCGATTTTGGAGGGTAGAGATGAGCAGTTCTTC. Its protein product is CASNPILEGRDEQFF.

V gene TRBV5-1 combines with J gene TRBJ1-3; no clear D. CDR3 length: 15 residues. V was clipped by 1 base and J by 2 bases, with 10 bases between them. Per the germline V gene, CDR1 is SGHRS and CDR2 is YFSETQ. The CDR3 loop reads CASSLTASAGNTIYF. Here the CDR3 DNA reads TGCGCCAGCAGCTTGACCGCGTCTGCTGGAAACACCATATATTTT.

The genes are TRBV4-1 and TRBJ1-4; no firm D call. The CDR3 contains 12 residues. CDR1 MGHRA and CDR2 YSYEKL come from the germline V gene. V was cut by 1 base and J by 8 bases, with 5 bases left in between. In DNA form, the CDR3 reads TGCGCCAGCAGCCAAGTCCGGGAAAAACTGTTTTTT. Protein product: CASSQVREKLFF.

The chain employs TRBV5-6 and TRBJ1-2; D remains ambiguous. The CDR3 runs to 15 residues. Germline lookup yields CDR1 SGHDT and CDR2 YYEEEE. Trimming removed 0 bases at V and 5 bases at J, with 14 bases between. CDR3 sequence: CASSLVDYPLYGYTF. DNA for the CDR3: TGTGCCAGCAGCTTGGTCGACTACCCACTTTATGGCTACACCTTC.

This clone was seen only a few times. The chain carries TRBV30 and TRBJ2-7, with D unclear. The CDR3 has 11 amino acids. The V gene lost 3 bases and the J gene lost 4 bases, with 7 bases spanning the gap. Germline V CDR1 and CDR2: GTSNPN, SVGIG (reference sequence). CDR3 DNA: TGTGCCTGGAGGACTCCGTACGAGCAGTACTTC. As protein: CAWRTPYEQYF.

The rearrangement links TRBV19 to TRBJ1-3, with TRBD1 identical over 7 bases. There are 17 residues in the CDR3. V lost 9 bases to trimming and J lost 3 bases; unmatched junction nucleotides: 17. Germline CDR1 and CDR2: LNHDA and SQIVND (reference sequence). The CDR3 sequence: CASNRDSSDIFGNTIYF. CDR3 sequence (DNA): TGTGCCAGCAACCGGGACAGCTCCGACATTTTTGGAAACACCATATATTTT.

The rearrangement joins TRBV11-2 to TRBJ1-5, with 12 nucleotides matching TRBD1. The germline gives CDR1 SGHAT, CDR2 FQNNGV. V lost 5 bases and J lost 9; bases outside the gene matches: 5. The CDR3 is 14 amino acids. The CDR3 DNA follows: TGTGCCAGCAGCGAAGGGACAGGGGGCGGGCCCCAGCATTTT. It encodes CASSEGTGGGPQHF.

The CDR3 coding sequence is TGTGCCAGCAGCTTTTGGGCGGGGACTGAAGCTTTCTTT. Protein: CASSFWAGTEAFF. This sequence joins TRBV5-4 and TRBJ1-1; D call uncertain. In germline, CDR1 is SGHNT, CDR2 YYREEE (reference sequence). Trimming pared 2 bases from V and 5 bases from J, leaving 10 bases between. The length of the CDR3 is 13 residues.

The chain's CDR3 is CASSVLAPNTGELFF. The CDR3 DNA follows: TGTGCCAGCAGCGTACTAGCGCCCAACACCGGGGAGCTGTTTTTT. The V and J genes are TRBV2 and TRBJ2-2, with TRBD2 identical over 7 bases. J lost 2 bases, V lost 6 bases, and 6 bases had no gene match. The CDR3 is 15 residues long. Germline V gives CDR1 SNHLY, CDR2 FYNNEI.